This T cell receptor beta chain was found in a study of graft-versus-host responses after intestinal transplantation. About the study: For around three years after anti-thymocyte globulin induction, all recipients took tacrolimus and steroids. Study-level results: Recipient marrow harbored GvH clones, some of which surfaced first in ileum or blood. High graft-versus-host to host-versus-graft T cell clonal ratios marked allografts of patients with graft-donor macrochimerism.

About this clone: Antigen: not known.

Assay: immunoSEQ multiplex PCR; the TCRdb copy retains only in-frame clones and omits some. The top ten hold about 5.9% of the sample, which has tens of thousands of clones, over 85% seen once. V shed 5 bases and J 9 bases; nucleotides not matched to a gene: 5. The CDR3 is 14 residues long. Germline V gene data show CDR1 as MRHNA and CDR2 as SNTAGT. The sequences come from PBMCs, collected more than 750 days after a first intestinal transplant, on the day of a second. V usage is TRBV6-4 and J usage is TRBJ2-1; 12 nucleotides agree with TRBD2. The sequence was obtained from a human patient who received an intestinal transplant, so some T cells may come from the graft donor. The DNA for the CDR3 is TGTGCCAGCAGTACAACTAGCGGGAGGCCTGAGCAGTTCTTC. This codes for CASSTTSGRPEQFF.